Given below is one T cell receptor (beta chain) in context. These data belong to a study of blood T cell repertoires in COVID-19. Whole-study context: Samples taken during acute and convalescent COVID-19 were collected in the United States, Italy and Spain. Nucleic acid was either cDNA or gDNA, and it came from T cells, B-cell-depleted T cells, or PBMCs.

In the original processing: Estimated nucleated cell counts came from reference gene primer amplification. Sequenced by immunoSEQ multiplex PCR; TCRdb stores in-frame clones only, minus some. Clone size and V and J calls were adopted from that table, with D and trimming inferred from the DNA. The sample contains approximately 100,000 clones, about 92% of which appear only once. After removal of 0 bases from V and 4 bases from J, the junction contained 10 bases not matched to a gene. The germline CDR1 and CDR2 sequences are SGHRS and YFSETQ. This CDR3 region has 18 residues. Sequenced sample: peripheral blood. The sequence derives from a man in his forties or fifties with active COVID-19. This chain uses TRBV5-1 with TRBJ2-3; 11 bases match TRBD2. The DNA for the CDR3 is TGCGCCAGCAGCTTGGACGGGACTAGCGGCCTGGGGGCAGATACGCAGTATTTT. It specifies CASSLDGTSGLGADTQYF.